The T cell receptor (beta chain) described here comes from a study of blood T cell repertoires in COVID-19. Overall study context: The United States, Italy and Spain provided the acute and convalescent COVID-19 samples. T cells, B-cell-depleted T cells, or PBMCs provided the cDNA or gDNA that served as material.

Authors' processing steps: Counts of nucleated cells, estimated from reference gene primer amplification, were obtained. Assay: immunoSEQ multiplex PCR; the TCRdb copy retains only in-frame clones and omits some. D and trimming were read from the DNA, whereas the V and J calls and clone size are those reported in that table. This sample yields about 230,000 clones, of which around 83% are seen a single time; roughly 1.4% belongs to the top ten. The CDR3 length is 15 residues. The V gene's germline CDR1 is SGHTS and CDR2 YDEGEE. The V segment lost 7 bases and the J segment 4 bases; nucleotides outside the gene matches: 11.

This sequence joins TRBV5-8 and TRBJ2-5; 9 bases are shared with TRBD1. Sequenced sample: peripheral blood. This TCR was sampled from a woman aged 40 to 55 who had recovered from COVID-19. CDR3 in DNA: TGTGCCAGCGGTATCGGACAGGGGCAGGGAGAGACCCAGTACTTC. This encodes CASGIGQGQGETQYF.